This T cell receptor (beta chain) was found in a study of CD8+ T cells in alopecia areata. Study details: The drug, oral tofacitinib, was given to treated patients at 5 to 10 mg twice daily. Study-wide findings and caveats: The study found higher clonality in lesional than normal scalp, especially in alopecia totalis/universalis.

Note on this clone: Its specificity is unknown.

Extracted from the samples, RNA was reverse transcribed into cDNA to serve as the sequencing template. Assay used: immunoSEQ multiplex PCR; TCRdb lists only in-frame clones, some missing. The table has about 250,000 clones, about two thirds seen once. V was cut by 3 bases and J by 1 base, with 7 bases left in between. This CDR3 has 15 amino acids. The V gene's germline CDR1 is MNHEY and CDR2 SMNVEV (reference sequence). Alopecia areata patients provided lesional scalp punch biopsies and peripheral blood, both collected for the study. The researchers isolated CD4+ and CD8+ T cells from PBMCs by sorting.

The TCR originated in a human donor with alopecia areata. The J gene is TRBJ2-6, the V gene TRBV27; D call uncertain. This specimen was CD4+ T cells sorted from blood, taken at week 0. The CDR3 coding sequence is TGTGCCAGCAGTTTTACTGGATCTGGGGCCAACGTCCTGACTTTC. It translates to CASSFTGSGANVLTF. Together with reference TRBV27 and TRBJ2-6, the CDR3 gives the full variable domain: EAQVTQNPRYLITVTGKKLTVTCSQNMNHEYMSWYRQDPGLGLRQIYYSMNVEVTDKGDVPEGYKVSRKEKRNFPLILESPSPNQTSLYFCASSFTGSGANVLTFGAGSRLTVL.